This record looks at one T cell receptor (beta chain) sequence and its context. There is no known antigen for this receptor. Base qualities were left out, and no much larger clone turns up one base away. The sample originates from a study of blood T cells in healthy people across ages (dated by TCRdb to the mid-2010s). Study-level background: In model experiments, template switching captured about one uniquely barcoded TCR beta cDNA molecule for every two T cells. Donors were grouped into four age groups: young (average roughly 16 years), middle-aged (39), aged (approximately 58) and long-lived (around 80). To track age-related changes in TCR beta repertoire diversity, the study relied on deep sequencing normalized with unique cDNA molecular identifiers. To avoid experimental bias, donors of different ages were spread randomly across the sequencing lanes. The study analyzed two additional independent replicas of 1 million unique cDNA reads from the same blood draw for two donors, one aged 18 to 29 and one aged 80 or older. What the work shows at the level of the full study, not this receptor alone: A strong correlation was found between observed TCR beta diversity and the percentage of naive T cells measured by flow cytometry. Since profiling was done on bulk unsorted PBMCs, naive and antigen-experienced compartments could not be conclusively compared. Observed TCR beta diversity per million T cells fell roughly linearly with age, and a significant reduction was already apparent by age about 38. Because donor CMV infection status was unknown, age-related changes in expanded clonotypes were potentially confounded. Estimates of total diversity based on one million sequenced T cells were regarded as lower bounds and as underestimates. Compared with the aged group, the long-lived group had more naive CD4+ T cells, fewer expanded clones and increased TCR diversity, a pattern suggesting age selection.

The donors were roughly 39 Caucasian individuals from Russia, aged roughly 6 to 100 years, who were systemically healthy. Each donor gave ten milliliters of peripheral blood, drawn into EDTA-treated Vacutainer tubes. Ficoll-Paque density-gradient centrifugation was used to isolate PBMCs, with at least 7 million per sample. Total RNA, at least 6 micrograms per sample, was extracted from PBMCs with Trizol reagent. For every donor, an aliquot of PBMCs went through flow cytometry to measure the percentages of naive CD45RAhigh/CD27high T cells. Libraries were prepared through 5' RACE. Instrument used: Illumina HiSeq 2500. A second PCR of roughly 7 to 12 cycles was performed with a sample-barcoded 5' primer and a J-beta primer mix. Each TCR beta cDNA molecule received a unique molecular identifier from a template-switch 5' adaptor carrying 12 random nucleotides. Each sample yielded at least 2.5 million CDR3-containing paired-end reads. First-strand cDNA synthesis was performed from all RNA using the Mint cDNA synthesis kit, with priming by a TRBC-specific oligonucleotide. After uracil-DNA glycosylase treatment, a first 18-cycle PCR used universal primers M1SS and BC2_uni_R on all cDNA. For the original study's pipeline: Normalization of each sample was performed by random selection of 1 million high-quality reads, each carrying a distinct molecular identifier. Reads with shared molecular identifiers were discarded instead of being binned into consensus sequences. MiTCR, with a Q25 quality threshold and the strictest error-elimination algorithm, was used for CDR3 identification, clonotype clustering and error correction. A nonparametric unseen species model using Euler transformation provided a lower-bound estimate of total TCR beta diversity. Using fastp trimming at Q25 and MiXCR clonotype assembly, TCRdb reanalyzed the public sequencing data and kept in-frame beta chains. Each entry merges the rows of one CDR3 protein and shows their most common DNA and genes. None of the V and J calls come from the authors' own analysis; TCRdb made them. The sample profile shows some 880,000 distinct CDR3 sequences; about 34% of them were found once. The ten biggest clones cover 10% to 15% of the sample.

Sequenced input: blood. This receptor was obtained from a man aged 18 to 30 in good health.

The CDR3 region has the sequence CASSPGTRSSGANVLTF. The DNA is TGTGCCAGCAGTCCCGGGACAAGATCCTCTGGGGCCAACGTCCTGACTTTC. Recombination connected TRBV27 to TRBJ2-6, with a tentative D gene TRBD1 over 6 matching bases. V is shortened by 5 bases, J by 0 bases, and the region joining them spans 14 bases. As encoded in the germline V gene (reference sequence), CDR1 is MNHEY while CDR2 is SMNVEV. The CDR3 numbers 17 residues from cysteine through phenylalanine. The entry retains the CDR3 DNA only, 51 bases that are in frame from base 1.